This TCR beta chain was sequenced in a study of T cell repertoires in aging, cancer and after chemotherapy. Study-level background: Donor ages fell into six groups from 30 or younger up to 70 or older.

Turning to this clonotype: Its antigen is currently unknown. This may be a read error, as it is one base from a much larger clone.

Amplification of TCR beta used genomic DNA extracted from peripheral blood. General observations from the study: Median generation probability rose over the chemotherapy interval in each cancer cohort, suggesting rebound thymic output.

Rearranged V-D-J TRB sequences were amplified with a mixed TRB-A/B primer pool. A single record per CDR3 protein comes from TCRdb applying MiXCR to the multiplex PCR reads. The sample includes 2,000 or so distinct CDR3 sequences, around 28% of them seen just once. The sequencing input was blood. The TCR was taken from a human donor with a solid tumor.

CDR3 protein: CAGRSFTGGYTF. The CDR3 bases are TGTGCCGGCAGGTCTTTCACGGGTGGCTACACCTTC. This sequence joins TRBV6-1 and TRBJ1-2; D not resolved. The germline gives CDR1 MNHNS, CDR2 SASEGT. The CDR3 is 12 residues long.